The entry below gives a single T cell receptor beta chain sequence along with its context. Its specificity is not known. Sort purity for all populations was recorded as exceeding 98%. This specimen comes from a study of beta chain features in type 1 diabetes. General study findings and limits: Equally in patients and controls, PCR might preferentially amplify shorter templates. Healthy donors had naive, central memory and Treg TCRB repertoires that appeared less similar than those seen among patients.

The CDR3 is 14 amino acids. The V and J ends lost 0 bases and 5 bases respectively, with 10 bases between them. Germline CDR1 MGHDK, CDR2 SYGVNS. The whole isolated RNA underwent reverse transcription, so sequencing captured expressed TCRB transcripts. Measured with immunoSEQ multiplex PCR; TCRdb has only the in-frame clones, and not every one. The sample lists roughly 250,000 clones; about 71% were seen once. This sequence originates from a man in his thirties or forties in good health. This chain uses TRBV25-1 with TRBJ2-5; D remains unclear. Sequenced material: naive CD4+ T cells from blood. The CDR3 is CASSEYGATETQYF. CDR3 coding DNA: TGTGCCAGCAGTGAATATGGAGCGACCGAGACCCAGTACTTC.